One and the same sample provided the 8 T cell receptor beta chains below, sequenced in a study of blood T cell repertoires in COVID-19. Some clones are missing from TCRdb's copy, which holds only in-frame ones; the method was immunoSEQ multiplex PCR. Altogether almost 250,000 clones are present, about 82% being singletons, with the ten largest covering approximately 5.5%. Sequenced material: peripheral blood. These receptors all come from a woman over 75 with COVID-19, enrolled during active disease.

The chain couples TRBV28 to TRBJ2-5, with D possibly TRBD2 on 6 matching bases. Germline V CDR1 and CDR2: MDHEN, SYDVKM. The CDR3 sequence is 15 residues long. The V gene lost 4 bases and the J gene lost 1 base, with 13 bases spanning the gap. Written as DNA, the CDR3 is TGTGCCAGCAGTTCCCCTACCGGGGGCCAAGAGACCCAGTACTTC. Translated: CASSSPTGGQETQYF.

V is TRBV19 and J is TRBJ1-5; D may be TRBD1 (6 bases). CDR3 length: 15 residues. Looked up from germline, CDR1 is LNHDA and CDR2 is SQIVND (reference sequence). V gave up 4 bases and J gave up 0 bases, with 10 bases separating them. The CDR3 DNA follows: TGTGCCAGTAGTACAAGGACAGCTAGCAATCAGCCCCAGCATTTT. Its protein product is CASSTRTASNQPQHF.

The rearrangement joins TRBV5-4 to TRBJ2-2; 8 bases agree with TRBD2. J lost 3 bases, V lost 0 bases, and 10 bases had no gene match. Germline-derived CDR1 and CDR2 are SGHNT and YYREEE (reference sequence). CDR3 length: 18 residues. For the CDR3, the DNA is TGTGCCAGCAGCTTGGACCCGGGGGGGATAGTGTACACCGGGGAGCTGTTTTTT. It translates to CASSLDPGGIVYTGELFF.

The chain recombines TRBV7-9 with TRBJ2-3, with no clear D. The CDR3 is made up of 8 amino acids. The ends were cut back, 5 bases at V and 12 bases at J, with 3 bases in the middle. Germline V CDR1 and CDR2: SEHNR, FQNEAQ (reference sequence). CDR3 loop: CASSPQYF. The CDR3 coding sequence is TGTGCCAGCAGCCCTCAGTATTTT.

The rearrangement uses TRBV10-2 and TRBJ2-5, with TRBD1 identical over 8 bases. The CDR3 length is 14 residues. Germline trimming cut 9 bases from V and 7 bases from J; bases unmatched to any gene: 13. Germline V gives CDR1 WSHSY, CDR2 SAAADI. Here the CDR3 DNA reads TGCGCCAGTAGACAGGGGCAACTCGGGGGGACCCAGTACTTC. It encodes CASRQGQLGGTQYF.

Remarks on this clone: Other DNA sequences in the sample encode the same CDR3. The genes are TRBV6-1 and TRBJ1-1; D remains unclear. CDR3 length: 13 residues. Trimming shortened V by 0 bases and J by 2 bases, and 4 bases separated the two germline ends. Germline CDR1 reads MNHNS; CDR2 reads SASEGT. The CDR3 nucleotides are TGTGCCAGCAGTGAAGCCGTAAACACTGAAGCTTTCTTT. Protein product: CASSEAVNTEAFF.

CDR3 residues: CASSLNLGAGTGELFF. Written as DNA, the CDR3 is TGTGCCAGCAGCTTAAATCTCGGGGCGGGAACCGGGGAGCTGTTTTTT. This chain connects TRBV7-7 to TRBJ2-2; the D gene is possibly TRBD2 (6 bases). The CDR3 is made up of 16 amino acids. Germline V gives CDR1 SSHAT, CDR2 FNYEAQ (reference sequence). Trimming took 2 bases from V and 5 from J, leaving 15 bases between them.

The V and J genes are TRBV5-1 and TRBJ2-5; D remains unclear. The V end lost 4 bases, the J end lost 2 bases, and 9 bases lay between the germline ends. This CDR3 has 13 residues. Germline values: CDR1 SGHRS, CDR2 YFSETQ. The CDR3 coding sequence is TGCGCCAGCAGCAGGCTAGTTCAAGAGACCCAGTACTTC. Translation: CASSRLVQETQYF.